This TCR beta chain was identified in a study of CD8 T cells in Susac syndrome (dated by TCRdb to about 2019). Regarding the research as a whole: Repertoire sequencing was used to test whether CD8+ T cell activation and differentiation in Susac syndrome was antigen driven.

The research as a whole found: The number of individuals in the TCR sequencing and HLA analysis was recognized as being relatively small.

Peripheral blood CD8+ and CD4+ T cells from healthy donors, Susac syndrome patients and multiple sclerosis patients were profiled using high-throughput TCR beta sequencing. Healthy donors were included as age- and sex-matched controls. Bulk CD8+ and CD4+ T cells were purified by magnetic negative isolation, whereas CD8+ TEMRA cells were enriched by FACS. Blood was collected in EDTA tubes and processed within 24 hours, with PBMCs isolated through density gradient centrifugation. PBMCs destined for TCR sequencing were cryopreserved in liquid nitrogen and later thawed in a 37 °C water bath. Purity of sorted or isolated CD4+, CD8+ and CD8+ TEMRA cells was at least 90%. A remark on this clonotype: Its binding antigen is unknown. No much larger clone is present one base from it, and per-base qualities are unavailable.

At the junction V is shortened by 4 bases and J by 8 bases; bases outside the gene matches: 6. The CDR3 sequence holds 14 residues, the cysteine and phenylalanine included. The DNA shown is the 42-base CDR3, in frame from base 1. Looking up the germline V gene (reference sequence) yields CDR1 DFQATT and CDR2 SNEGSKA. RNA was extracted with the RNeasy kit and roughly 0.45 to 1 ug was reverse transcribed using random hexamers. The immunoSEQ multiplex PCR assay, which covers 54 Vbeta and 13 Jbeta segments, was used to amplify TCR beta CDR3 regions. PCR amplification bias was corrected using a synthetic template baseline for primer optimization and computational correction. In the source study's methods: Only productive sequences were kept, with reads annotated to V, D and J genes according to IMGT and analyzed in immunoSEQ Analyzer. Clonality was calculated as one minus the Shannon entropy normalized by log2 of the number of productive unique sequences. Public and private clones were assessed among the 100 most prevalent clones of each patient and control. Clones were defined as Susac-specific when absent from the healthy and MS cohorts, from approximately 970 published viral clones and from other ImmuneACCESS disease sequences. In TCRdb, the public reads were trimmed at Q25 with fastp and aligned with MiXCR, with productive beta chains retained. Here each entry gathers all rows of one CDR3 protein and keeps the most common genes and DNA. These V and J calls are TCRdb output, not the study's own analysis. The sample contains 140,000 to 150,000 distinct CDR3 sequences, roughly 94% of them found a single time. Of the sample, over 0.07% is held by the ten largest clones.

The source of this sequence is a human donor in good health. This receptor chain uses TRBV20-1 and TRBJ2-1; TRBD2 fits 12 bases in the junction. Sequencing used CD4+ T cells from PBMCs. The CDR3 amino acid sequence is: CSATGLAGRHEQFF. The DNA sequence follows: TGCAGTGCTACCGGACTAGCGGGGAGACATGAGCAGTTCTTC.